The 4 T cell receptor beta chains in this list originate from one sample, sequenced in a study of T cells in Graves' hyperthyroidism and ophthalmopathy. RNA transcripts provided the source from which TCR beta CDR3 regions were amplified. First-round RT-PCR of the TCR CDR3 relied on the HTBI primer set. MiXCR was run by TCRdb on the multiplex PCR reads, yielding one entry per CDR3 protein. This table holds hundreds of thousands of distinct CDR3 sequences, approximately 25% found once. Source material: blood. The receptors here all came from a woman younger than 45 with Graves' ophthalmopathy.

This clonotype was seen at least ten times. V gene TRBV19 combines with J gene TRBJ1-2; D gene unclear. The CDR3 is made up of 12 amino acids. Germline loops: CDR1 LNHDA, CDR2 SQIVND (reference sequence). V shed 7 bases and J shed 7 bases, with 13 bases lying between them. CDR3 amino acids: CASTRENGGYTF. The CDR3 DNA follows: TGTGCCAGTACCCGCGAAAACGGTGGCTACACCTTC.

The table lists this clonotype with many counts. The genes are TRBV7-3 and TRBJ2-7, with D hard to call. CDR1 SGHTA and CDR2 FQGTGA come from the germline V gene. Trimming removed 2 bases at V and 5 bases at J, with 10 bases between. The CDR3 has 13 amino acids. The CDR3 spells CASSLQPMDEQYF. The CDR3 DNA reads TGTGCCAGCAGCTTACAGCCTATGGACGAGCAGTACTTC.

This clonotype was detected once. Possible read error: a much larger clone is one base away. CDR3 DNA: TGTGCCTGGAGTGTCGGACAGGGTGGCTCCTACGAGCAGTGCTTC. This codes for CAWSVGQGGSYEQCF. The chain couples TRBV30 to TRBJ2-7, with 8 bases that match TRBD1. Per the germline V gene, CDR1 is GTSNPN and CDR2 is SVGIG (reference sequence). The CDR3 has 15 amino acids.

CDR3 coding DNA: TGTGCCAGCAAGGCCCGGGAGCTGTTTTTT. Protein sequence: CASKARELFF. The J gene is TRBJ2-2, the V gene TRBV27; D is unclear. The germline V and J ends were trimmed by 7 bases and 9 bases, with 6 bases remaining between them. Germline values: CDR1 MNHEY, CDR2 SMNVEV (reference sequence). The CDR3 sequence is 10 residues long.